Sequencing of this TCR beta chain was carried out in a study of cytomegalovirus exposure and HLA in healthy donors. The V gene's germline CDR1 is LGHNA and CDR2 YSLEER. Trimming pared 4 bases from V and 5 bases from J, leaving 10 bases between. The CDR3 spans 13 residues. 60 Vbeta and 13 Jbeta primers were used in PCR. Assay: immunoSEQ multiplex PCR; the TCRdb copy retains only in-frame clones and omits some. The data include fewer than 150,000 clones; the top ten clones carry about 2.5%. Sequenced material: PBMCs. V is TRBV4-3 and J is TRBJ2-3, with D perhaps matching TRBD1 (6 bases). This TCR was recovered from a man aged 40-49 years in good health and CMV-seronegative. The CDR3 sequence is CASSPLQGDTQYF. CDR3 in DNA: TGCGCCAGCAGCCCCCTACAGGGAGATACGCAGTATTTT.